This T cell receptor beta chain was recovered during a study of blood T cell repertoires in COVID-19. Study context: From T cells, B-cell-depleted T cells, or PBMCs came the material, which was cDNA or gDNA.

Profiled with immunoSEQ multiplex PCR; TCRdb holds only in-frame clones, not every one. The sample lists 130,000 to 150,000 clones; roughly four fifths were seen once. Germline V CDR1 and CDR2: KGHSH, LQKENI. The CDR3 has 16 residues. Trimming took 5 bases from V and 0 from J; bases not matched to a gene: 6. The sample taken for sequencing was peripheral blood. The rearrangement uses TRBV18 and TRBJ1-5, with 8 bases matching TRBD1. This receptor was taken from a human donor in a cohort sampled during active COVID-19. The CDR3 nucleotides read TGTGCCAGCTCAACTGGACAGGGTTCTAGCAATCAGCCCCAGCATTTT. It is translated as CASSTGQGSSNQPQHF. Full variable domain (missing parts from reference TRBV18 and TRBJ1-5): NAGVMQNPRHLVRRRGQEARLRCSPMKGHSHVYWYRQLPEEGLKFMVYLQKENIIDESGMPKERFSAEFPKEGPSILRIQQVVRGDSAAYFCASSTGQGSSNQPQHFGDGTRLSIL.